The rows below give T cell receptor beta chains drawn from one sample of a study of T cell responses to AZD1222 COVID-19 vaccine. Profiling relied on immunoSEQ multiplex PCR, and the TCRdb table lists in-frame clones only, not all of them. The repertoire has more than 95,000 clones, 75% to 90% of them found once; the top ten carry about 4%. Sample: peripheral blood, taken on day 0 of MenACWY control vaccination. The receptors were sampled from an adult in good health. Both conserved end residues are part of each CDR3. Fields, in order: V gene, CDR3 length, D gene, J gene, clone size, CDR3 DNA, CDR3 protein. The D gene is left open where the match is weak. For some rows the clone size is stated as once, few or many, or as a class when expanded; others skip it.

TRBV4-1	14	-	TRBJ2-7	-	TGCGCCAGCAGCCTCCGGACCGACTCCTACGAGCAGTACTTC	CASSLRTDSYEQYF
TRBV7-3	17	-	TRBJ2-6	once	TGTGCCAGCAGCTTAACGGACTACAGGGCTGGGGCCAACGTCCTGACTTTC	CASSLTDYRAGANVLTF
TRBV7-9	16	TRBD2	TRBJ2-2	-	TGTGCCAGCAGCCCTCTGTCGCGGGGGGAGTCCGGGGAGCTGTTTTTT	CASSPLSRGESGELFF
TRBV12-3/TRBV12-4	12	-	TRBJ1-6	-	TGTGCCAGCACTTTCGCTAATTCACCCCTCCACTTT	CASTFANSPLHF
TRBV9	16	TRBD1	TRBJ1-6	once	TGTGCCAGCAGCGCGCCCCAGGGGGCGTCTAATTCACCCCTCCACTTT	CASSAPQGASNSPLHF
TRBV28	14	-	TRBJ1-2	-	TGTGCCAGCAGTACCTCGACAGTCTCCCATGGCTACACCTTC	CASSTSTVSHGYTF
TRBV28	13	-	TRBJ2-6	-	TGTGCCAGCAGGAAGTCTGGGGCCAACGTCCTGACTTTC	CASRKSGANVLTF
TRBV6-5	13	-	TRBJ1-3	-	TGTGCCAGCAGTCCCTACCGAGAAAACACCATATATTTT	CASSPYRENTIYF
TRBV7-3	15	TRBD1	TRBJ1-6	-	TGTGCCAGCAGCACCGGGGGGACAGATAATTCACCCCTCCACTTT	CASSTGGTDNSPLHF
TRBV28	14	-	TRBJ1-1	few	TGTGCCAGCACCCCGGGGCCCCAGAACACTGAAGCTTTCTTT	CASTPGPQNTEAFF
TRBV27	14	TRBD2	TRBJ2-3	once	TGTGCCAGCACTTGGGACTACAGCCGAGATACGCAGTATTTT	CASTWDYSRDTQYF
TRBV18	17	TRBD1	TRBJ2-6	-	TGTGCCAGCTCACCGACAGGGCAAGGCTCTGGGGCCAACGTCCTGACTTTC	CASSPTGQGSGANVLTF
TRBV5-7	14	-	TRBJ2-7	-	TGTGCCAGCAGCCAATTGACAGAGACCTACGAGCAGTACTTC	CASSQLTETYEQYF
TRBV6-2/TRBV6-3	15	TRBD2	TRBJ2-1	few	TGTGCCAGCAGTACCCAGACTAGCGGGGGCGGCCGGCAGTTCTTC	CASSTQTSGGGRQFF
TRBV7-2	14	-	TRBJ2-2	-	TGTGCCAGCAGCCCACAACCGAACACCGGGGAGCTGTTTTTT	CASSPQPNTGELFF
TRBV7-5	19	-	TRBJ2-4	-	TGTGCCAGAAGCGTATGGGGACAGGGCCGGAGATTAGCCAAAAACATTCAGTACTTC	CARSVWGQGRRLAKNIQYF
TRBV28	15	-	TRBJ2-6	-	TGTGCCAGCAGTTTGGGCAACTCTGGGGCCAACGTCCTGACTTTC	CASSLGNSGANVLTF
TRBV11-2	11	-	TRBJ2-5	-	TGTGCCAGCAGCCTCGGGGAGACCCAGTACTTC	CASSLGETQYF
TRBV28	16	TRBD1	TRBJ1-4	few	TGTGCCAGTTCCGGACAGGGGGCGCCCACTAATGAAAAACTGTTTTTT	CASSGQGAPTNEKLFF
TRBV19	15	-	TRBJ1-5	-	TGTGCCAGTAGTCCTAGGTTGTATAGCAATCAGCCCCAGCATTTT	CASSPRLYSNQPQHF
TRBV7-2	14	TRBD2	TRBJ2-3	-	TGTGCCAGCAGCCTGGGACTAGCGGGCTATACGCAGTATTTT	CASSLGLAGYTQYF
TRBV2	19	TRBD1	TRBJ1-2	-	TGTGCCAGCAAGTCGAACACTGATCTACTGACAGGGGGCGCCAATGGCTACACCTTC	CASKSNTDLLTGGANGYTF
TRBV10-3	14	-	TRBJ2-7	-	TGTGCCACCCGTGGTCTGGACGGAGCCTACGAGCAGTACTTC	CATRGLDGAYEQYF
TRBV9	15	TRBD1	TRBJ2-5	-	TGTGCCAGCAGCGTGACAGGGGGCGGATTCGAGACCCAGTACTTC	CASSVTGGGFETQYF
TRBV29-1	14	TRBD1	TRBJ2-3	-	TGCAGCGTTGAAAGGGACAGCGACACAGATACGCAGTATTTT	CSVERDSDTDTQYF
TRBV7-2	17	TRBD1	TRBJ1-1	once	TGTGCCAGCAGCTTAGCCGGGACAGGGGCCGGGAACACTGAAGCTTTCTTT	CASSLAGTGAGNTEAFF
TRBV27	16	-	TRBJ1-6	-	TGTGCCAGCAGGGGGGCGAGGAGCTCCTATAATTCACCCCTCCACTTT	CASRGARSSYNSPLHF
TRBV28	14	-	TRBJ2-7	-	TGTGCCAGCAGTTTAGCGACAGTCCGTTACGAGCAGTACTTC	CASSLATVRYEQYF
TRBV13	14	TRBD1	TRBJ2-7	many	TGTGCCAGCAGCCCTCGACAGGGGGCCTACGAGCAGTACTTC	CASSPRQGAYEQYF
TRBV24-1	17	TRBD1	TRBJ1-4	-	TGTGCCACCAGTGACGCGGGACAGGGGGCAAATAATGAAAAACTGTTTTTT	CATSDAGQGANNEKLFF
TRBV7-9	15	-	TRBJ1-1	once	TGTGCCAGCAGCACGCGGGACACCTCGAACACTGAAGCTTTCTTT	CASSTRDTSNTEAFF
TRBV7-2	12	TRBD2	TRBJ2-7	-	TGTGCCAGCAGCACGGGGGGGATCGGACGGTACTTC	CASSTGGIGRYF
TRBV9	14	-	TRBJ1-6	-	TGTGCCAGCAGCGTAAACAGCTATGATTCACCCCTCCACTTT	CASSVNSYDSPLHF
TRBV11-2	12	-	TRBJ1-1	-	TGTGCCAGCAGCCGCCAGGGTAATGAAGCTTTCTTT	CASSRQGNEAFF
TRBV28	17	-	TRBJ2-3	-	TGTGCCAGCAGTTTCACTTCGGCGGGACGATTTGGAGATACGCAGTATTTT	CASSFTSAGRFGDTQYF
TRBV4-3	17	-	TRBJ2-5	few	TGCGCCAGCAGCCAAGATCTTGGACAGGGACTATGGGAGACCCAGTACTTC	CASSQDLGQGLWETQYF
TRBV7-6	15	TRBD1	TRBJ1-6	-	TGTGCCAGCAGCTTAAGAACAGGGGGAGGTTCACCCCTCCACTTT	CASSLRTGGGSPLHF
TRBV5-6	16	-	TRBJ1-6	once	TGTGCCAGCAGCTGGGGCATAGGGCAACATAATTCACCCCTCCACTTT	CASSWGIGQHNSPLHF
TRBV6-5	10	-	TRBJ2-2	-	TGTGCCAGCAGGTCCGGGGAGCTGTTTTTT	CASRSGELFF
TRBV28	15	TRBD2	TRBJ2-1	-	TGTGCCAGCAGTTCCCAGCGGGGGAGTTACAATGAGCAGTTCTTC	CASSSQRGSYNEQFF
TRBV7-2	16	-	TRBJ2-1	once	TGTGCCAGCAGCTTAGGGGGCGGTGGCTCCTACAATGAGCAGTTCTTC	CASSLGGGGSYNEQFF
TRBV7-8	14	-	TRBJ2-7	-	TGTGCCAGCAGCTTAACTGCCTCTACCTACGAGCAGTACTTC	CASSLTASTYEQYF
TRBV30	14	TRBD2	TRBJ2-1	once	TGTGCCTGGAGTCTAGCGGGGGAGGTCAATGAGCAGTTCTTC	CAWSLAGEVNEQFF
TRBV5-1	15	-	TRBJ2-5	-	TGCGCCAGCAGCTTGGAACAGCGGAGTATGGGGACCCAGTACTTC	CASSLEQRSMGTQYF
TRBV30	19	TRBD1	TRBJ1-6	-	TGTGCCTGGACCCAAACCGGGACAGGGGGCTTCTCCTATAATTCACCCCTCCACTTT	CAWTQTGTGGFSYNSPLHF
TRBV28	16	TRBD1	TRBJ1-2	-	TGTGCCAGCAGTTTAGGGGGACAGGCGACATCCTATGGCTACACCTTC	CASSLGGQATSYGYTF
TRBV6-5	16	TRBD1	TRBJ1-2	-	TGTGCCAGCAGTTATCGGTTGGCAGGGGGAGGGGAAGGCTACACCTTC	CASSYRLAGGGEGYTF
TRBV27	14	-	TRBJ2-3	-	TGTGCCAGCAGTACAGGATCCAGCACAGATACGCAGTATTTT	CASSTGSSTDTQYF
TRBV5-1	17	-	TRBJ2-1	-	TGCGCCAGCAGCTTGGGCGACGAGCGGGCTTCCTACAATGAGCAGTTCTTC	CASSLGDERASYNEQFF
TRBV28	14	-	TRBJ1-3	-	TGTGCCAGCAGGTACATGGCTACTACCCCCACCATATATTTT	CASRYMATTPTIYF
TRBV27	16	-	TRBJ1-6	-	TGTGCCAGCAGTTTATCGTGGGGATACTATAATTCACCCCTCCACTTT	CASSLSWGYYNSPLHF
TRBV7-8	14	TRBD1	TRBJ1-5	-	TGTGCCAGCAGCTACGGGACAGGGAATCAGCCCCAGCATTTT	CASSYGTGNQPQHF